Listed below are T cell receptor beta chains from one sample, sequenced in a study of shared clonotypes between healthy human individuals. Some clones are missing from TCRdb's copy, which holds only in-frame ones; the method was immunoSEQ multiplex PCR. The table lists around 2.1 million clones, roughly 91% of them singletons. The sequenced sample was naive CD8+ T cells from PBMCs. The receptors were sampled from a young man in good health. Some clones in this sample may be carry-over from other donors' samples. CDR3s include the opening cysteine and the closing phenylalanine or tryptophan. Each record gives: D gene, V gene, J gene, clone size, CDR3 DNA, CDR3 protein. The D gene is left open where the match is weak. For some rows the clone size is stated as once, few or many, or as a class when expanded; others skip it.

TRBD1	TRBV27	TRBJ1-1	NA	TGTGCCAGCAGTTATGACAGGGGCCCATTGAACAACCCTGAAGCTTTCTTT	CASSYDRGPLNNPEAFF
NA	TRBV5-6	TRBJ2-7	NA	TGTGCCAGCAGTATCGGGCAGGGACTCTACGAGCAGTACTTC	CASSIGQGLYEQYF
NA	TRBV9	TRBJ2-7	NA	TGTGCCAGCAGCAACAGGGATAAGGACACCTACGAGCAGTACTTC	CASSNRDKDTYEQYF
NA	TRBV9	TRBJ2-1	once	TGTGCCAGCAGCGCCGATGGATATGAGCAGTTCTTC	CASSADGYEQFF
NA	TRBV21-1	TRBJ2-5	NA	TGTGCCAGCAGCAAAGGGCGGTTATCCCCGTCCGAAGAGACCCAGTACTTC	CASSKGRLSPSEETQYF
TRBD1	TRBV14	TRBJ1-4	NA	TGTGCCAGCAGCCTACCGGGACAGGGGGCTGAAAAACTGTTTTTT	CASSLPGQGAEKLFF
NA	TRBV5-1	TRBJ2-3	NA	TGCGCCAGCAGCTTGAGAGTCCAAGATACGCAGTATTTT	CASSLRVQDTQYF
TRBD2	TRBV4-2	TRBJ2-1	NA	TGTGCCAGCAGCCCGGGACTAGCAGGTGAGCAGTTCTTC	CASSPGLAGEQFF
NA	TRBV4-1	TRBJ2-3	once	TGCGCCAGCAGCCAAGACGGCGGACGCACAGATACGCAGTATTTT	CASSQDGGRTDTQYF
TRBD2	TRBV11-2	TRBJ2-7	NA	TGTGCCAGCAGCTTTAGGCTAGCGGGACTCTACGAGCAGTACTTC	CASSFRLAGLYEQYF
TRBD2	TRBV9	TRBJ2-1	NA	TGTGCCAGCAGCGCCCCCACTAGCGGAGAAAGGTACAATGAGCAGTTCTTC	CASSAPTSGERYNEQFF
NA	TRBV7-8	TRBJ1-4	NA	TGTGCCAGCAGCTTAGTCATTTGGGGGGGTAATGAAAAACTGTTTTTT	CASSLVIWGGNEKLFF
NA	TRBV20-1	TRBJ1-5	few	TGCAGTGCCAGAGTAGAGGAGCCCCAGCATTTT	CSARVEEPQHF
TRBD2	TRBV6-5	TRBJ2-7	NA	TGTGCCAGCAGCGAGGACGGGGGGGACTACGAGCAGTACTTC	CASSEDGGDYEQYF
NA	TRBV9	TRBJ2-1	NA	TGTGCCAGCAGCGTAGCGCGATACAATGAGCAGTTCTTC	CASSVARYNEQFF
NA	TRBV15	TRBJ1-5	NA	TGTGCCACCGCGGAGGTGGGAGGGCTTTGGAATCAGCCCCAGCATTTT	CATAEVGGLWNQPQHF